This T cell receptor (beta chain) was recorded in a study of T cell repertoires in ileal Crohn's disease (dated by TCRdb to between 2018 and 2021). Regarding the research as a whole: Median disease duration was around eight years, and around a third of patients were identified as active smokers at the time of surgery. Every patient underwent surgery because of a complication, which was stricturing disease in 61% of cases and penetrating disease in approximately 39%. Roughly half of the patients were given postoperative therapy, with under 12 receiving thiopurines and under 20 receiving anti-TNF agents. Neoterminal ileum biopsies obtained at postoperative colonoscopy were designated as M6 samples. TCR repertoire analysis was performed in about 61 Crohn's disease patients drawn from a prospective multicentre cohort. The study was conducted in parallel with a multicentre cohort that was designed to identify predictors of early endoscopic recurrence following ileocolonic resection. A Rutgeerts score above i0 was used to define endoscopic postoperative recurrence. A total of about 170 mucosal samples from approximately 60 patients were sequenced, collected from several sites on the surgical specimen and at postoperative endoscopy. Results the study describes overall, beyond this receptor: Higher percentages of high-frequency clones at the time of surgery were linked to endoscopic recurrence, and every patient with clonality above 26.8% (18/57) had recurrence. Only a subgroup of patients, of unstated size, had their mucosal CD4 and CD8 T cells sorted and sequenced. Compared with non-smokers, patients who were active smokers at surgery showed a significantly higher proportion of clonal expansions (about 27% vs 20%, p=0.02). Postoperative endoscopy timing varied within the first year after surgery, with a median delay of roughly 6.3 months. Compared with CD4 T cells, sorted CD8 T cells held more high-frequency clones, which suggests that the mucosal expansions were mostly CD8.

The time point label for this specimen denotes: neoterminal ileum biopsy at postoperative endoscopy, about 6 months after surgery. Eligible patients were adults with ileal or ileocolonic Crohn's disease who had an indication for ileocolonic resection. Whole ileal mucosal biopsies were kept frozen at -80 degrees C prior to DNA extraction. Genomic DNA was extracted from frozen whole biopsies with a TRizol-based method and quantified on a NanoDrop 2000 spectrophotometer. For commercial TCRB immunosequencing, 450 to 550 nanograms of biopsy DNA were submitted for each sample. A two-step, amplification bias-controlled multiplex PCR was used by Adaptive Biotechnology to amplify CDR3 regions from genomic DNA. The first PCR used primers for every V and J gene segment; the second PCR added barcodes and Illumina adapters. CDR3 libraries were sequenced on an Illumina instrument. The study's own analysis went as follows. The analysis drew on both the pipelines supplied by the vendor and custom analysis of the raw data in R/Bioconductor running R version 3.3.0. Clonality, ranging from 0 to 1, was calculated as the inverse of the normalised Shannon entropy of all productive clones. High-frequency clones were defined as the repertoire share of the top 100 clones, retaining only clones passing a 95% confidence test. Overlap between samples was measured with the Morisita-Horn index, while repertoire diversity was measured with the Simpson index. TCRdb provides this immuneACCESS table in a form limited to in-frame rearrangements. Some clones are lacking; in checked studies, under half of them reflect an unresolved V gene, and why the rest are absent is not known. The V and J calls and the clone size are those of that table, but D and trimming were determined from the DNA. The sample table lists approximately 10,000 clones, 79% of them with a count of one. Approximately 7% of the sample is taken by the ten largest.

Taken from the germline V gene (reference sequence), the CDR1 and CDR2 loops are WNHNN and SYGVQD. The V and J ends are trimmed by 2 bases and 4 bases, leaving 8 bases between them. Inclusive of the bounding cysteine and phenylalanine, the CDR3 is 13 residues long. The retained sequence is limited to the CDR3, 39 bases, with the frame set at the first base. This clone has only a few counts. Its antigen remains undetermined. No clone much larger than this one lies a single base away; base qualities are absent. Other DNA sequences in this sample translate to the same CDR3. The sample comprised ileal tissue. The chain uses TRBV10-1 and TRBJ1-2, with the D gene too uncertain to name. This receptor was taken from an adult with Crohn's disease. The encoded CDR3 is CASSEGGSYGYTF. The DNA is TGCGCCAGCAGTGAGGGCGGCTCCTATGGCTACACCTTC.